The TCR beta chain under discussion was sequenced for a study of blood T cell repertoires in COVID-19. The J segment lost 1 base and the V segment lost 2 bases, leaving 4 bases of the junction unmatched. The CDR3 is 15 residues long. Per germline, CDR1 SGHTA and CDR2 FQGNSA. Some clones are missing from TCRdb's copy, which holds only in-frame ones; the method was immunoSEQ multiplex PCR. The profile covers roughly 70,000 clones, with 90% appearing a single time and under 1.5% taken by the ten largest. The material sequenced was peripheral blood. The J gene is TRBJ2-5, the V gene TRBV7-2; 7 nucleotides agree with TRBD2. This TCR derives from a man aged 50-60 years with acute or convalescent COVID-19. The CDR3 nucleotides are TGTGCCAGCAGCTTACGGGGGGACGGCCAAGAGACCCAGTACTTC. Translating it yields CASSLRGDGQETQYF.